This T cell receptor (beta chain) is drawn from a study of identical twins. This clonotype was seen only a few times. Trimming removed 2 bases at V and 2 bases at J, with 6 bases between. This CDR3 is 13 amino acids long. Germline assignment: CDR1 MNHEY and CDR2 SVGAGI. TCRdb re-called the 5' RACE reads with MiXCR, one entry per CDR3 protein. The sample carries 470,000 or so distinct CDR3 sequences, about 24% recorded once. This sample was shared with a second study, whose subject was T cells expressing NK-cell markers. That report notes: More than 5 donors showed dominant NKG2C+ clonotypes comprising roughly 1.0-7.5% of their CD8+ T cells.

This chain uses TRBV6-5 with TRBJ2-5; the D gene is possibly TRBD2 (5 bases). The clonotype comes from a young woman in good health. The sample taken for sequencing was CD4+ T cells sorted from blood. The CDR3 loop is CASSYRGQETQYF. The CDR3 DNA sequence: TGTGCCAGCAGTTACCGGGGTCAAGAGACCCAGTACTTC.